The entry below describes one T cell receptor (beta chain). These data originate in a study of cytomegalovirus exposure and HLA in healthy donors. In the study overall: There were approximately 80 million unique TCRs (from HLA-typed donors) in an early data release.

The CDR3 length is 12 residues. The PCR made use of 60 Vbeta and 13 Jbeta primers. Profiling relied on immunoSEQ multiplex PCR, and the TCRdb table lists in-frame clones only, not all of them. The sample shows a few hundred thousand clones, under 80% of them seen only once. The sequenced material came from PBMCs. This sequence was found in a girl aged 2-10 years in good health and CMV-seronegative. The gene calls are TRBV21-1 and TRBJ2-5; the table names TRBD2, a call not compared with the DNA. TRBV21-1 is noted as a pseudogene. The CDR3 spells CASNEYQETQYF. In DNA form, the CDR3 reads TGTGCCAGCAACGAGTACCAAGAGACCCAGTACTTC.